The rows below give T cell receptor beta chains drawn from one sample of a study of cytomegalovirus exposure and HLA in healthy donors. Sequencing was performed with immunoSEQ multiplex PCR; in TCRdb, only in-frame clones are kept and a portion is missing. The table lists roughly 120,000 clones. Input material: PBMCs. These receptors all come from a young man in good health and CMV-seronegative. Both conserved end residues are part of each CDR3. The D gene is left open where the match is weak.

D: -; J: TRBJ2-2; V: TRBV19; DNA: TGTGCCAGTAGGGGAGGATTGAACACCGGGGAGCTGTTTTTT; CDR3: CASRGGLNTGELFF
D: -; J: TRBJ1-5; V: TRBV19; DNA: TGTGCCAGCCAGGGGACGAGCAATCAGCCCCAGCATTTT; CDR3: CASQGTSNQPQHF
D: TRBD2; J: TRBJ2-1; V: TRBV2; DNA: TGTGCCAGCAGAGCTAGCGGGAGTATCTCTTCCTACAATGAGCAGTTCTTC; CDR3: CASRASGSISSYNEQFF
D: -; J: TRBJ1-2; V: TRBV2; DNA: TGTGCCAGCAGTGTGGGCGAGAACTATGGCTACACCTTC; CDR3: CASSVGENYGYTF
D: TRBD1; J: TRBJ2-7; V: TRBV9; DNA: TGTGCCAGCAGCGTCGACAGGGGGACCTACGAGCAGTACTTC; CDR3: CASSVDRGTYEQYF
D: -; J: TRBJ2-7; V: TRBV27; DNA: TGTGCCAGCAGTATCGGGACACCAGCCTACGAGCAGTACTTC; CDR3: CASSIGTPAYEQYF
D: -; J: TRBJ1-1; V: TRBV6-5; DNA: TGTGCCAGCAGCCCTGTGTCCGTGAACACTGAAGCTTTCTTT; CDR3: CASSPVSVNTEAFF
D: TRBD2; J: TRBJ2-3; V: TRBV7-9; DNA: TGTGCCAGCGCTCTCGCCAGCGGGGGGGCTGATACGCAGTATTTT; CDR3: CASALASGGADTQYF
D: -; J: TRBJ2-1; V: TRBV27; DNA: TGTGCCAGCAGGCCATTCTCGGCAGGGCCCCTTTACTCCTACAATGAGCAGTTCTTC; CDR3: CASRPFSAGPLYSYNEQFF
D: -; J: TRBJ2-3; V: TRBV5-4; DNA: TGTGCCAGCAGTTTCGGACAGAGCACAGATACGCAGTATTTT; CDR3: CASSFGQSTDTQYF
D: -; J: TRBJ1-1; V: TRBV29-1; DNA: TGCAGCGTTGATAGGGGCGGCACTGAAGCTTTCTTT; CDR3: CSVDRGGTEAFF